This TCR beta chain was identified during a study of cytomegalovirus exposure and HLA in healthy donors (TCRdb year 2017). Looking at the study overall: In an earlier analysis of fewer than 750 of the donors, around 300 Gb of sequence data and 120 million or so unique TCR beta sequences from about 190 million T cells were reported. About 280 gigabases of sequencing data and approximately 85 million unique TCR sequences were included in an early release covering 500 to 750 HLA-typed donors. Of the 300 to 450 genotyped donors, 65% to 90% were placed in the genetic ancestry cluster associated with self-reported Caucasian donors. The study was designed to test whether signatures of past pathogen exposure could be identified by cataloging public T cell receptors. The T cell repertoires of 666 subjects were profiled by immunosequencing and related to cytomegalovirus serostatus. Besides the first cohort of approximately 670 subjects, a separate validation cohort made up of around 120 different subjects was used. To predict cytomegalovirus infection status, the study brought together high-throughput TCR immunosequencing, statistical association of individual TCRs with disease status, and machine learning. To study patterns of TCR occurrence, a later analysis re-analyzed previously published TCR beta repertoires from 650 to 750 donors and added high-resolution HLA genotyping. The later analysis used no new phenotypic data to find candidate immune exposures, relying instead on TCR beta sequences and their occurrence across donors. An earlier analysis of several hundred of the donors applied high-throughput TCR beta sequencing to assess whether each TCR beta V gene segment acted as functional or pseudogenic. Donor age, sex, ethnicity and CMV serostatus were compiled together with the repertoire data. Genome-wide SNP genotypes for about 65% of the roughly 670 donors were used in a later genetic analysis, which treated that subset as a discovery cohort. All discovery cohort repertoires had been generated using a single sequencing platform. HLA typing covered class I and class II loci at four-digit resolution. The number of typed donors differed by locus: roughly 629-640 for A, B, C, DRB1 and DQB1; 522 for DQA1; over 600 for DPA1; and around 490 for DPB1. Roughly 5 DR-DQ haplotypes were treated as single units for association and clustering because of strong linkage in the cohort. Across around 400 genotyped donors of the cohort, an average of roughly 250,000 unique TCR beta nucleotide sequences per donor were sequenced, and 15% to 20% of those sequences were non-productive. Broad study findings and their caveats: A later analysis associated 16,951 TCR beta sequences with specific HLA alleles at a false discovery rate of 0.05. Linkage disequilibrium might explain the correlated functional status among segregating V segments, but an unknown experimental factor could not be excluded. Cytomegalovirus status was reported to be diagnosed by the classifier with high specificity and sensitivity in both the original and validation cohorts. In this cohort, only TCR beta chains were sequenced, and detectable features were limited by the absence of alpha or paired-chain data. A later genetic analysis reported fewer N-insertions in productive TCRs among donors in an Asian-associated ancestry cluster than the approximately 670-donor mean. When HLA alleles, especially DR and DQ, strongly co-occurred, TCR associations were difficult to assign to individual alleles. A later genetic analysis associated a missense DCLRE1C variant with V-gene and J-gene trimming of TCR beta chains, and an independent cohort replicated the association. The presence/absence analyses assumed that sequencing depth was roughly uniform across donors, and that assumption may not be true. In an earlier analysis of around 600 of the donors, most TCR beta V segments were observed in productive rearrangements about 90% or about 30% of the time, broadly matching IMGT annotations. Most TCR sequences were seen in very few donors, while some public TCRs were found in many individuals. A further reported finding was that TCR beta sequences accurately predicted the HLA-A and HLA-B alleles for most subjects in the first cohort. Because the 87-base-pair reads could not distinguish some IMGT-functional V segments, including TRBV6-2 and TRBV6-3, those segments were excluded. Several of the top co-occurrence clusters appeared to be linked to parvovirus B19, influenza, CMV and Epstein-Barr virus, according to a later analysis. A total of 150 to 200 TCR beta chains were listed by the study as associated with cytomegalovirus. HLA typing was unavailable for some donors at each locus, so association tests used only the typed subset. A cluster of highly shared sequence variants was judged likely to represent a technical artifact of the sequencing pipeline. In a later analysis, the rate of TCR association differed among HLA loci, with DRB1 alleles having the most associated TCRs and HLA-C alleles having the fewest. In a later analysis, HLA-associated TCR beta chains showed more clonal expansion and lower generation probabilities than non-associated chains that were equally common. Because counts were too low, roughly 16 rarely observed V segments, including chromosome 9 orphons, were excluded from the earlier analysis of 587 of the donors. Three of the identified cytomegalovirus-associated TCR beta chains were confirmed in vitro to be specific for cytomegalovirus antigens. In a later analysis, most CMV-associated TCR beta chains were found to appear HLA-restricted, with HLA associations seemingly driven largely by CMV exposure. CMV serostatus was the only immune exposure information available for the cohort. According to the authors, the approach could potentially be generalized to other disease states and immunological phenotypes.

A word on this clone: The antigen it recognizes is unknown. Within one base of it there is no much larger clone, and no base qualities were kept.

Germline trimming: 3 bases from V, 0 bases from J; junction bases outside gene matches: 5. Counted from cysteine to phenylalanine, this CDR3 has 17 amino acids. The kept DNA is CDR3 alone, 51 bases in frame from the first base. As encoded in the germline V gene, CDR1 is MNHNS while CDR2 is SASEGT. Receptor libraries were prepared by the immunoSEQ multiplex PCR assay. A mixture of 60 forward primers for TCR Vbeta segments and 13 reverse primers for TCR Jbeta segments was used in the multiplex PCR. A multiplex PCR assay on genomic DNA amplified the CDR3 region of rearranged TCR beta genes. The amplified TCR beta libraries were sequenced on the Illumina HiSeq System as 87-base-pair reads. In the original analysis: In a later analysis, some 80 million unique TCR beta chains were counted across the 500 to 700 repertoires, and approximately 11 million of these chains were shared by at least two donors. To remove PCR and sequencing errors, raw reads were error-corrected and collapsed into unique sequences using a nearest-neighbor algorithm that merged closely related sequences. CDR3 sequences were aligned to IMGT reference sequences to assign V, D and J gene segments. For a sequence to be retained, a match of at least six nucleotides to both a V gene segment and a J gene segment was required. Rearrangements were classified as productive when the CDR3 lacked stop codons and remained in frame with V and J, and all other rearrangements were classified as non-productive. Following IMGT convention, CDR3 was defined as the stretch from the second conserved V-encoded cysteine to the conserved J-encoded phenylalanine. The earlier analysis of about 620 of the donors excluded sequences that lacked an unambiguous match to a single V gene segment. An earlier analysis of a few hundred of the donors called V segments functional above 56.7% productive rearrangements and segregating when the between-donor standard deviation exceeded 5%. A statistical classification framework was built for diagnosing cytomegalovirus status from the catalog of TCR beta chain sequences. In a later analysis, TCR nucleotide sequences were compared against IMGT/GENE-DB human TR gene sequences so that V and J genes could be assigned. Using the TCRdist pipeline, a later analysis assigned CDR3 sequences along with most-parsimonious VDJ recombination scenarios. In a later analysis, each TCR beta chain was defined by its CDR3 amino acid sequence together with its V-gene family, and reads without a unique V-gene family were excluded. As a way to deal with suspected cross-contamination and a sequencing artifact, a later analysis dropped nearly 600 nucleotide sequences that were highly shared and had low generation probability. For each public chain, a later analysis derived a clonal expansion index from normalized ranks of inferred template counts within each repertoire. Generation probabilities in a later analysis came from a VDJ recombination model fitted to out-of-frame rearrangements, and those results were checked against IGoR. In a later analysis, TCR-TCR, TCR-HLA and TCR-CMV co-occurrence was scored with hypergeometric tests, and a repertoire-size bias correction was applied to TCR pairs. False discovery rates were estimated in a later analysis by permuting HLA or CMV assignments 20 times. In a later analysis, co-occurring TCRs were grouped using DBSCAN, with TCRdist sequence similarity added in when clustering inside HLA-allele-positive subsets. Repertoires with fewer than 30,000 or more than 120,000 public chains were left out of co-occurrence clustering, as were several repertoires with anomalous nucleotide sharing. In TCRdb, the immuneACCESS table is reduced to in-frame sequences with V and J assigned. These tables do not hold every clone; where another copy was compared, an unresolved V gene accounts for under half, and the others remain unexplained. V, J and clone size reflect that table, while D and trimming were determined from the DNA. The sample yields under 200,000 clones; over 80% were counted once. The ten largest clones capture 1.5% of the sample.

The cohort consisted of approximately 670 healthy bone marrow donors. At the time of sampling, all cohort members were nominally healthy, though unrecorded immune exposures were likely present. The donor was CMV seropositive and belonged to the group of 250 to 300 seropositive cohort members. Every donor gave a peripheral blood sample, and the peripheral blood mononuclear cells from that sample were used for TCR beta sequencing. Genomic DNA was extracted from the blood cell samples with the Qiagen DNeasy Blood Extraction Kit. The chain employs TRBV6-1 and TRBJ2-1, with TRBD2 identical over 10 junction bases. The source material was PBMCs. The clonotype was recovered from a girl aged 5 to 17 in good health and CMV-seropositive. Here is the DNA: TGTGCCAGCAGTGACGCGCGGACTAGCGGCTCCTACAATGAGCAGTTCTTC. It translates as CASSDARTSGSYNEQFF.